This T cell receptor beta chain is from a study of control samples from healthy donors and cancer patients. Generated by immunoSEQ multiplex PCR, the TCRdb table keeps only in-frame clones and is missing some. The table shows around 82,000 clones, with around 87% occurring only once. CDR1 and CDR2 (germline): SGHTA, FQGNSA. The CDR3 sequence is 14 residues long. With 5 bases clipped from V and 3 bases from J, the junction kept 1 base outside the gene matches. Source material: blood. The gene calls are TRBV7-2 and TRBJ2-7; 13 bases are a match to TRBD2. The sequence was obtained from a man aged 50-59 years in good health. The DNA for the CDR3 is TGTGCCAGCAGCAGGACTAGCGGGAGCTACGAGCAGTACTTC. This encodes CASSRTSGSYEQYF.